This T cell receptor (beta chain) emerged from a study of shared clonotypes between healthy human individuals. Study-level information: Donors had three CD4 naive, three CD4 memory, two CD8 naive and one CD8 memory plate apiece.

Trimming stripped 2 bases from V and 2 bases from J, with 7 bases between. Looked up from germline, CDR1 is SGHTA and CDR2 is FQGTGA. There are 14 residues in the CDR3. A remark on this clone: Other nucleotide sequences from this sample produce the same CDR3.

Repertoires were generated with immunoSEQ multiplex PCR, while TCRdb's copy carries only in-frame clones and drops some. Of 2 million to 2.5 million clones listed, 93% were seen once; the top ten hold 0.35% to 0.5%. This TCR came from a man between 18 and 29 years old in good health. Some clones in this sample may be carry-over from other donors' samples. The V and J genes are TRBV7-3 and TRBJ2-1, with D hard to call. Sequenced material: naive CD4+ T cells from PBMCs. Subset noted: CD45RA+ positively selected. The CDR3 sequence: CASSLSGAYNEQFF. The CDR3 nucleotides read TGTGCCAGCAGCTTATCCGGAGCCTACAATGAGCAGTTCTTC. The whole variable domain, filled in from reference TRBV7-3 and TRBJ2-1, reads GAGVSQTPSNKVTEKGKYVELRCDPISGHTALYWYRQSLGQGPEFLIYFQGTGAADDSGLPNDRFFAVRPEGSVSTLKIQRTERGDSAVYLCASSLSGAYNEQFFGPGTRLTVL.